Sequencing of this TCR beta chain was carried out in a study of spatial heterogeneity in lung cancer. Study conclusions and caveats: Expanded alpha and beta TCR counts within tumors tracked tumor mutation counts.

This clonotype was recorded at least ten times. The antigen is unknown. Time point given: sample taken at primary tumor resection. From tumor, nontumor lung or frozen PBMC, whole RNA was taken unsorted for sequencing. TCR cDNA molecules each had a unique molecular identifier. MiXCR was run by TCRdb on the 5' RACE reads, yielding one entry per CDR3 protein. The sample has nearly 4,500 distinct CDR3 sequences, around 9% seen once. The germline V and J ends were trimmed by 3 bases and 1 base, with 11 bases remaining between them. Per germline, CDR1 KGHDR and CDR2 SFDVKD. There are 15 residues in the CDR3. Sequencing used lung tumor tissue, obtained at surgery. The chain links TRBV24-1 to TRBJ2-5; no definite D call. This TCR was sampled from a male donor with early-stage non-small cell lung cancer. CDR3 sequence (DNA): TGTGCCACCAGTGATCCTGACGGTTTCCAAGAGACCCAGTACTTC. This sequence encodes CATSDPDGFQETQYF.